Here is one T cell receptor beta chain with its context. What it binds is not known. Healthy bone marrow donors made up the donor group. This entry belongs to a study of cytomegalovirus exposure and HLA in healthy donors. Study-wide results and caveats: The analysis excluded some indistinguishable V segments, including TRBV6-2 and TRBV6-3. The study listed under 200 cytomegalovirus-associated TCR beta chains.

It was with 60 Vbeta and 13 Jbeta primers that the PCR ran. The protocol was immunoSEQ multiplex PCR, while the TCRdb copy is restricted to in-frame clones and leaves out a portion. The table gives about 200,000 clones; the top ten clones make up 6.5% of it. The germline V gene has CDR1 SGHVS and CDR2 FNYEAQ. CDR3 length: 15 amino acids. V was pared by 0 bases and J by 4 bases, with 12 bases between. Specimen: PBMCs. The TCR was taken from a man aged 25-45 years in good health and CMV-seronegative. The chain is built from TRBV7-6 and TRBJ1-1; a possible D gene is TRBD1 (5 bases). The chain's CDR3 is CASSLALGVFTEAFF. For the CDR3, the DNA is TGTGCCAGCAGCTTAGCGCTAGGGGTTTTCACTGAAGCTTTCTTT.